The T cell receptor (beta chain) under discussion was sequenced for a study of vaccination effects on CD4 cells after COVID-19 (dated by TCRdb to between 2021 and 2024). Regarding the study in general: Participants received two doses of either the BNT162b2 or the mRNA-1273 mRNA SARS-CoV-2 vaccine. The study compared SARS-CoV-2 spike-specific CD4+ TCR repertoires before and after mRNA vaccination in COVID-19 convalescent patients and infection-naive vaccine recipients. The Oncomine TCR Beta short-read assay on an Illumina iSeq 100 was used to sequence cultures from other donors in the study. Altogether, about 10 COVID-19 convalescent patients and a few SARS-CoV-2-naive healthy vaccine recipients made up the full study. Study-level results and caveats: Among healthy vaccine recipients, nearly all vaccine-induced clones were SARS-CoV-2 mono-reactive, and just 1 of 255 was cross-reactive with common cold coronaviruses. Limitations of the study were the small number of convalescent patients and the absence of early post-infection timepoints. At late post-vaccination timepoints, both infection-induced and vaccine-induced clones showed marked clonal contraction, consistent with waning T cell responses.

Details on this clone: Its antigen is not yet known. Per-base qualities were not stored, and no clone one base away is much larger.

Trimming costs V 2 bases and J 1 base, and their ends lie 11 bases apart. CDR3 length: 15 amino acids, cysteine to phenylalanine. Solely the CDR3 DNA is kept, with 45 bases framed from the first base. As encoded in the germline V gene, CDR1 is MNHEY while CDR2 is SVGEGT. The receptor library was made with the immunoSEQ multiplex PCR assay. DNA from the cultured, isolated CD4+ T cells was subjected to TCR beta CDR3 sequencing. In the original analysis: The analysis removed non-productive TCR sequences, trimmed reads to the CDR3 region, and retained only CDR3s that were 7 or more amino acids long. Antigen-specific clonotypes were identified with the MANAFEST web app by comparing expansion in peptide wells against reference cultures. To count as positive, a clone had to show expansion at FDR<0.05 compared with the reference and with all other wells, an odds ratio above 5, and a frequency above 0.1% in two replicate wells. A clonotype was defined as cross-reactive if the clonotype was significantly expanded both in SARS-CoV-2 spike wells and in at least one common cold coronavirus spike condition. Levenshtein distance calculated with the stringdist R package was used to assess CDR3 similarity, and unrooted trees were constructed with ape in R 3.6.1. TCRdb limited this immuneACCESS table to in-frame rearrangements with V and J called. A share of clones is missing; checked studies link under half to unresolved V genes, and the rest is unexplained. V, J and clone size reflect that table, while D and trimming were determined from the DNA. For this sample there are tens of thousands of clones; approximately 76% appear just once. The ten largest clones represent around 2.7% of the sample.

In the ViraFEST assay, PBMC were stimulated with viral peptide pools, and antigen-specific CD4+ T cell clonotypes were then identified by expansion using TCR sequencing. After around eleven days of culture, CD4+ T cells were isolated with the EasySep CD4+ T cell isolation kit. Healthy vaccine recipients had no prior SARS-CoV-2 infection, confirmed by negative nucleocapsid antibodies before and after vaccination. Each well held fewer than 2.5 million PBMC cultured in IMDM containing around 5.1% human AB serum, 8.5 to 10 IU/ml IL-2 and gentamicin, along with around 9.1 ug/ml peptides. Half of the culture medium was replaced with fresh IL-2-containing medium on days 3 and 7. Unless otherwise noted, each peptide stimulation condition was cultured in triplicate wells. PBMC were separated from whole blood using Ficoll-Paque Plus gradient centrifugation and were then either cryopreserved at -140C or used fresh. The overlapping peptide pools covered the spike proteins of SARS-CoV-2 as well as those of the common cold coronaviruses HCoV-NL63, HCoV-OC43 and HCoV-229E. The QIAamp micro DNA kit was used to extract genomic DNA from the cultured CD4+ T cells.

The sequenced sample was CD4+ T cells from PBMCs cultured with HCoV-NL63 spike peptides, obtained before COVID-19 vaccination. The cell subset or site label, as the study defines it: HCoV-NL63 spike overlapping peptide pool stimulation. This chain joins TRBV6-2 or TRBV6-3 to TRBJ1-1; no confident D gene assignment can be made. The clonotype comes from a human donor who received a COVID-19 vaccine. The CDR3 in this case is CASSYPRTPNTEAFF. The nucleotide sequence reads TGTGCCAGCAGTTACCCCAGGACGCCGAACACTGAAGCTTTCTTT.